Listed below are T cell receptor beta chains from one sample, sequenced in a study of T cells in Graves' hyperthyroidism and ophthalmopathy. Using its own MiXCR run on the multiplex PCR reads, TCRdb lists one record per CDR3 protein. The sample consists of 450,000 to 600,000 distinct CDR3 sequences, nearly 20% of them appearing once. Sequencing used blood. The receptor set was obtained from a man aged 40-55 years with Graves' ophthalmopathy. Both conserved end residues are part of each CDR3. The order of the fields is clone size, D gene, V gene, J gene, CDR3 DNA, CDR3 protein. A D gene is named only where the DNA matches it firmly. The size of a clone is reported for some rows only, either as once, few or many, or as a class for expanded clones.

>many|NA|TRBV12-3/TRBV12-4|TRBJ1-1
TGTGCCAGCGCCCTTGGCGGGGGTCCTTCAGCTTTCTTT
CASALGGGPSAFF
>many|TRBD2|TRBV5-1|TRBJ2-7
TGCGCCAGCAGCCCATTTGGACTAGCGGGGGGATACTCCTACGAGCAGTACTTC
CASSPFGLAGGYSYEQYF
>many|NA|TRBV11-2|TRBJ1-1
TGTGCCAGCAGCCCATCCCGAGGGACTGAAGCTTTCTTT
CASSPSRGTEAFF
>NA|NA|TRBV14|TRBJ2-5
TGTGCCAGCAGTTCTCTCTCCGGGGGAGAGACCCAGTACTTC
CASSSLSGGETQYF
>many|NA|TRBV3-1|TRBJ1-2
TGTGCCAGCAGCCAACTACGGGCCGGCTACACCTTC
CASSQLRAGYTF
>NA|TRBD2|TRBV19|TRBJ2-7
TGTGCCAGTATGTTGGCGGGAGGGCCGGTCGAGTACGAGCAGTACTTC
CASMLAGGPVEYEQYF
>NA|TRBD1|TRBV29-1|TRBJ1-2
TGCAGCGTTGAGGGGGGCAGGGGGCTTTCTGGCTACACCTTC
CSVEGGRGLSGYTF
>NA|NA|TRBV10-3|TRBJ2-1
TGTGCCATCCAAGTCAGGGACAATGAGCAGTTCTTC
CAIQVRDNEQFF
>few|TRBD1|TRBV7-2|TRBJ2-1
TGTGCCAGCAGCTTAGCGCAGGGGGTGGGTGAGCAGTTCTTC
CASSLAQGVGEQFF
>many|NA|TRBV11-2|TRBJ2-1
TGTGCCAGCAGACCTGGGGGTACCTACAATGAGCAGTTCTTC
CASRPGGTYNEQFF
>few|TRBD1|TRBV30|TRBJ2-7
TGTGCCTGGTCCGGGACAGGGAGCCGTCCCTACGAGCAGTACTTC
CAWSGTGSRPYEQYF
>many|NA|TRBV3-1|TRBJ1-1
TGTGCCAGCAGCCACACCGCCCTCCCCACTGAAGCTTTCTTT
CASSHTALPTEAFF
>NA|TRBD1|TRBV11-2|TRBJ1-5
TGTGCCAGCAGCTTAGGGGTGACAGGGAACCAGCCCCAGCATTTT
CASSLGVTGNQPQHF
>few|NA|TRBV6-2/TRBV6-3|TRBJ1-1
TGTGCCAGCAGTTACAGGGGGGGCGCGGGAACTGAAGCTTTCTTT
CASSYRGGAGTEAFF
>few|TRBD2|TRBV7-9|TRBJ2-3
TGTGCCAGCAGCTTACCGGCGGGGGGGCAGCATGCGGGAGATACGCAGTATTTT
CASSLPAGGQHAGDTQYF
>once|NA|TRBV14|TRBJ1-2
TGTGCCAGCAGCCAAGATTCGGCATCGTCGTGGGGCTACACCTTC
CASSQDSASSWGYTF
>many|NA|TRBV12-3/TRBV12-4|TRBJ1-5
TGTGCCAGCAGCCGAATTACAGGGTGGGGCAATCAGCCCCAGCATTTT
CASSRITGWGNQPQHF
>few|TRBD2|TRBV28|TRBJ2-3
TGTGCCAGCAGTTTATGGCGGGAGATTGGCACAGATACGCAGTATTTT
CASSLWREIGTDTQYF
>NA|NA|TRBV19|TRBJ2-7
TGTGCCAGTAGAATCAAAGATCACAGCTCCTACGAGCAGTACTTC
CASRIKDHSSYEQYF
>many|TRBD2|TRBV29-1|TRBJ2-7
TGCAGCGTTGAAGATCTGACTAGCGGGGCCTACGAGCAGTACTTC
CSVEDLTSGAYEQYF
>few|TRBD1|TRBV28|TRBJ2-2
TGTGCCAGCAGTTCGCGACAGGGTTCTTACACCGGGGAGCTGTTTTTT
CASSSRQGSYTGELFF
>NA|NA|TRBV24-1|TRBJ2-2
TGTGCCACCAACGAGAACGAGAACACCGGGGAGCTGTTTTTT
CATNENENTGELFF
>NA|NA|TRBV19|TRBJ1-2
TGTGCCAGTAGTCCCCGTGTTCAGGGACGGCCAAAGGATGGCTACACCTTC
CASSPRVQGRPKDGYTF
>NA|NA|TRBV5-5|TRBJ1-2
TGTGCCAGCAGCTTGCCGGACACGATCTATGGCTACACCTTC
CASSLPDTIYGYTF
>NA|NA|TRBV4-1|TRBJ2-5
TGCGCCAGCAGCCTGGACCAAGATTACCAAGAGACCCAGTACTTC
CASSLDQDYQETQYF
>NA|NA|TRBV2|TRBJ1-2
TGTGCCAGCGACACCGGACAGAGGACGGGGGGCTACACCTTC
CASDTGQRTGGYTF
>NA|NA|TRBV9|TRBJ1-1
TGTGCCAGCAGCGTAGCGGCAGGGGTACAAGCTTTCTTT
CASSVAAGVQAFF
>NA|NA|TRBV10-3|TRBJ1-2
TGTGCCACTAAGTTTGAGGATGGCTACACCTTC
CATKFEDGYTF
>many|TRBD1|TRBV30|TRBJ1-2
TGTGCCTGGACCCCAGGGACAGGGCTCTATGGCTACACCTTC
CAWTPGTGLYGYTF
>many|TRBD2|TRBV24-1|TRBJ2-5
TGTGCCACCAGTTCCCTGGCGGGAGGCGAAGAGACCCAGTACTTC
CATSSLAGGEETQYF
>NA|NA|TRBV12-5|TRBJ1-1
TGTGCTAGTGGTTCCACTCGGAACACTGAAGCTTTCTTT
CASGSTRNTEAFF
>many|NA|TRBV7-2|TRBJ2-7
TGTGCCAGCAGCCTCCTAAACGAGCAGTACTTC
CASSLLNEQYF
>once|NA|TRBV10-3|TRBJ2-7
TGTGCCATCAGTGAGTCCGGGCAGGACTACGAGCAGTACTTC
CAISESGQDYEQYF
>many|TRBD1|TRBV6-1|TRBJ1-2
TGTGCCAGCAGTTACACCCAAGATAGGGGGCGAGTCGGCTACACCTTC
CASSYTQDRGRVGYTF
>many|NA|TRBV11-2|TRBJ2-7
TGTGCCAGCAGCTTCCGGACGGAGTACTCCTACGAGCAGTACTTC
CASSFRTEYSYEQYF
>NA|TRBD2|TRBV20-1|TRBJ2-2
TGCAGTGCTAACGGACTGCGGGAGCACACCGGGGAGCTGTTTTTT
CSANGLREHTGELFF
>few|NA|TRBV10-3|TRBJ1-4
TGTGCCATCAGTGAGTCTTGGCAGGGGTCGAATGAAAAACTGTTTTTT
CAISESWQGSNEKLFF
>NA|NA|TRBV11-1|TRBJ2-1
TGTGCCAGCAGCTCCGACCCAAACAATGAGCAGTTCTTC
CASSSDPNNEQFF
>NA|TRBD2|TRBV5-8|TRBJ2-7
TGTGCCAGCAGCACACCCGGGACTAGAAATGAGCAGTACTTC
CASSTPGTRNEQYF
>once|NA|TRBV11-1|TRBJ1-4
TGTGCCAGCAGTCCCATGGGCAGGGGTAGCGAAAAACTGTTTTTT
CASSPMGRGSEKLFF
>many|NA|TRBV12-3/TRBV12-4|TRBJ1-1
TGTGCCAGCAGTTGGACGCGAGCGGGCACTGAAGCTTTCTTT
CASSWTRAGTEAFF
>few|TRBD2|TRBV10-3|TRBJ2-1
TGTGCCATCAGGATAGACGTAGCGGGACCTGGGAATGAGCAGTTCTTC
CAIRIDVAGPGNEQFF
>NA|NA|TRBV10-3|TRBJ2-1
TGTGCCACCGGGATGAAGAATTCCTACAATGAGCAGTTCTTC
CATGMKNSYNEQFF
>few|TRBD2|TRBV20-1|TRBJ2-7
TGCAGTGCTAGCCCCCTTCGGACTAGCGGTTACGAGCAGTACTTC
CSASPLRTSGYEQYF
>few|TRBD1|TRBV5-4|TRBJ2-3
TGTGCCAGCAGTCGTGGGACAGCGCGCACAGATACGCAGTATTTT
CASSRGTARTDTQYF
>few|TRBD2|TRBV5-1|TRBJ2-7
TGCGCCAGCAGCTTGACCGGCGGGACTAGGGGTTACGAGCAGTACTTC
CASSLTGGTRGYEQYF
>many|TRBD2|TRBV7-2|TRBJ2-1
TGTGCCAGCAGCTTAGTGGGATTAGCGGGGGGGTTGGATGAGCAGTTCTTC
CASSLVGLAGGLDEQFF
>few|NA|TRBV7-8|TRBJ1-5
TGTGCCAGCAGCTTCGGGGTCTCCAATCAGCCCCAGCATTTT
CASSFGVSNQPQHF
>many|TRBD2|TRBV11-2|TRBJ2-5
TGTGCCAGCGGATACCCCCCTACCGGGACTAGCGGGAGGGGGGAGACCCAGTACTTC
CASGYPPTGTSGRGETQYF
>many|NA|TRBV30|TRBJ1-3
TGTGCTTCAGCCTACTCTGGAAACACCATATATTTT
CASAYSGNTIYF
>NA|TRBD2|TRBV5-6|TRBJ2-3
TGTGCCAGCAGCTTGGACCTCCGGGGGGGCCCCACAGATACGCAGTATTTT
CASSLDLRGGPTDTQYF
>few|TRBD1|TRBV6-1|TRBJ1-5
TGTGCCAGCAGTGCGGGACAGGAGTTCAATCAGCCCCAGCATTTT
CASSAGQEFNQPQHF
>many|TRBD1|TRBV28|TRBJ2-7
TGTGCCAGCAGTCCCTCCGGGACAGGGCACTACGAGCAGTACTTC
CASSPSGTGHYEQYF
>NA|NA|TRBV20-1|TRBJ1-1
TGCAGTGCTAGAGTAGCACACCAGTTGGGAAACGCTGAAGCTTTCTTT
CSARVAHQLGNAEAFF
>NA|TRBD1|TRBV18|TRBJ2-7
TGTGCCAGCTCACCAGGCGGGACAGGGCTAAGTTCCCATTCCTACGAGCAGTACTTC
CASSPGGTGLSSHSYEQYF
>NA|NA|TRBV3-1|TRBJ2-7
TGTGCCAGCAGCCAAGAAGGACGACACTACGAGCAGTACTTC
CASSQEGRHYEQYF
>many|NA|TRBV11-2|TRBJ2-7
TGTGCCAGCAGCACAGGACCGGACGGCTACGAGCAGTACTTC
CASSTGPDGYEQYF